The 21 T cell receptor beta chains below come from one sample, sequenced in a study of read filtering for tumor transcriptome and immune sequencing. Molecular barcoded adaptors covering alpha/delta and beta/gamma chains were used on 400 ng RNA. TCRdb fed the reads into MiXCR, producing one record per CDR3 protein. The sample holds around 140,000 distinct CDR3 sequences, approximately 13% seen once. The source material was a population of CD138-negative cells sorted from bone marrow. The receptors were gathered from a donor aged 40 or over with multiple myeloma.

At least ten counts were recorded for this clonotype. This chain links TRBV6-1 with TRBJ1-5, with 7 nucleotides matching TRBD1. With V trimmed by 5 bases and J by 3 bases, 7 bases remained unmatched. The germline CDR1 and CDR2 sequences are MNHNS and SASEGT. This CDR3 has 15 amino acids. The CDR3 here is CASSLRGTDNQPQHF. CDR3 DNA: TGTGCCAGCAGTCTTCGTGGGACAGACAATCAGCCCCAGCATTTT.

This clonotype has more than one count but fewer than ten. The rearrangement links TRBV19 to TRBJ1-2; D is unresolved. The CDR3 contains 14 residues. V lost 6 bases to trimming and J lost 0 bases, with 11 bases between them. Germline values: CDR1 LNHDA, CDR2 SQIVND (reference sequence). The CDR3 reads CASRVSGANYGYTF. CDR3 sequence (DNA): TGTGCCAGTAGGGTCAGCGGAGCTAACTATGGCTACACCTTC.

The sample holds many counts of this clonotype. This chain connects TRBV10-3 to TRBJ2-7, with 11 bases identical to TRBD2. V was pared by 3 bases and J by 0 bases, with 1 base of the junction left unmatched. Germline V gene data show CDR1 as ENHRY and CDR2 as SYGVKD. The CDR3 extends over 15 amino acids. Written as DNA, the CDR3 is TGTGCCATCAGTGACGGGACTAGCGGCTCCTACGAGCAGTACTTC. This encodes CAISDGTSGSYEQYF.

This clonotype was observed many times. This rearrangement joins TRBV4-1 to TRBJ2-1; weak D call: TRBD2 (6 bases). V lost 0 bases and J 6 bases, leaving 18 bases between the germline ends. The CDR3 runs to 17 residues. Looked up from germline, CDR1 is MGHRA and CDR2 is YSYEKL. The CDR3 bases are TGCGCCAGCAGCCAAGAAGCCCCGGGAGTACCCCCCAATGAGCAGTTCTTC. This translates into CASSQEAPGVPPNEQFF.

This clonotype showed up many times. This chain links TRBV12-3 or TRBV12-4 with TRBJ2-2; TRBD2 might be the D (6 bases). With 7 bases removed from V and 1 base from J, the gap between germline ends came to 10 bases. CDR3 length equals 14 residues. CDR3 coding DNA: TGTGCCAGCATGCCGCGGGGGAACACCGGGGAGCTGTTTTTT. This codes for CASMPRGNTGELFF.

In regard to this clonotype: With a far larger clone one base away, a read error is the likely cause. The chain combines TRBV7-8 with TRBJ2-1, with 10 bases lining up with TRBD2. This CDR3 is built from 15 residues. The V and J ends lost 4 bases and 4 bases, in that order; junction bases with no gene match: 4. Germline V gene data show CDR1 as SGHVS and CDR2 as FQNEAQ. The CDR3 loop reads CASSWGLALYNEQFF. The DNA of the CDR3 is TGTGCCAGCAGCTGGGGACTAGCGCTTTACAATGAGCAGTTCTTC.

This clonotype was picked up many times. Here the CDR3 reads CSARDLRGLSLSTEAFF. The DNA for the CDR3 is TGCAGTGCTAGAGATTTGAGGGGGCTCTCTCTCAGCACTGAAGCTTTCTTT. The chain is built from TRBV20-1 and TRBJ1-1; the match to TRBD1 covers 7 bases. CDR3 length: 17 residues. Germline CDR1 DFQATT, CDR2 SNEGSKA (reference sequence). The J segment lost 4 bases and the V segment lost 0 bases, leaving 14 bases of the junction unmatched.

This clonotype was found many times. The CDR3 region is CASIRDSHRAFF. CDR3 coding DNA: TGTGCCAGCATCCGAGACAGTCATCGGGCTTTCTTT. The rearrangement joins TRBV12-3 or TRBV12-4 to TRBJ1-1, with a weak D call TRBD1 (5 bases). Trimming left V 7 bases short and J 11 bases short, with 17 bases between. There are 12 residues in the CDR3.

This clonotype was recorded at least ten times. The V gene is TRBV4-1, the J gene TRBJ2-3, with D possibly TRBD1 on 6 matching bases. Germline V gene data show CDR1 as MGHRA and CDR2 as YSYEKL. V lost 0 bases, J lost 2 bases, and 12 bases lay in between. The CDR3 is 16 residues long. DNA of the CDR3: TGCGCCAGCAGCCAAGATAATACAGGGCCCACAGATACGCAGTATTTT. It yields the protein CASSQDNTGPTDTQYF.

This clonotype was seen many times. J is TRBJ1-2 and V is TRBV6-6; perhaps TRBD1 as D (5 bases). Trimming shortened V by 1 base and J by 4 bases, and 10 bases separated the two germline ends. Germline V CDR1 and CDR2: MNHNY, SVGAGI (reference sequence). The CDR3 has 14 amino acids. The CDR3 loop is CASSYFGTSYGYTF. DNA for the CDR3: TGTGCCAGCAGTTACTTTGGGACCAGCTATGGCTACACCTTC.

This clonotype turned up a few times. V usage is TRBV20-1 and J usage is TRBJ2-2; 14 positions agree with TRBD2. Germline CDR1 reads DFQATT; CDR2 reads SNEGSKA (reference sequence). V lost 2 bases to trimming and J lost 1 base; unmatched junction nucleotides: 9. The CDR3 spans 19 residues. The CDR3 region has the DNA TGCAGTGCTAGATACCCGGGACTAGCGGGAGTCTTGAACACCGGGGAGCTGTTTTTT. Its protein product is CSARYPGLAGVLNTGELFF.

This clonotype was seen ten or more times. The J gene is TRBJ2-1, the V gene TRBV5-4, with 10 bases identical to TRBD1. The CDR3 has 15 amino acids. Losses at the gene ends were 0 bases for V and 6 bases for J; bases not matched to a gene: 3. Germline assignment: CDR1 SGHNT and CDR2 YYREEE (reference sequence). CDR3 sequence reads: CASSLGRTGGNEQFF. CDR3 DNA: TGTGCCAGCAGCTTGGGACGGACAGGGGGCAATGAGCAGTTCTTC.

This clonotype showed up just a few times. The chain carries TRBV20-1 and TRBJ1-3; maybe TRBD1 (6 bases). Germline-derived CDR1 and CDR2 are DFQATT and SNEGSKA (reference sequence). V was trimmed by 3 bases and J by 4 bases, leaving 10 bases between them. The CDR3 totals 13 residues. CDR3 DNA: TGCAGTGCTAGCAAGGGGGGAGGAAACACCATATATTTT. Its translation: CSASKGGGNTIYF.

The genes are TRBV6-2 or TRBV6-3 and TRBJ1-5, with 7 positions matching TRBD1. CDR1 is MNHEY and CDR2 is SVGEGT in the germline V gene. The ends lost 10 bases at V and 0 bases at J; junction bases unmatched: 6. The CDR3 spans 14 residues. The CDR3 loop reads CATVTGYSNQPQHF. The CDR3 DNA reads as TGTGCCACCGTGACAGGGTATAGCAATCAGCCCCAGCATTTT.

There are many counts of this clonotype. The chain links TRBV7-9 to TRBJ2-1, with D unresolved. The V gene's germline CDR1 is SEHNR and CDR2 FQNEAQ (reference sequence). V gave up 6 bases and J gave up 9 bases, with 15 bases separating them. This CDR3 contains 13 residues. The CDR3 nucleotides are TGTGCCAGCAGTTTTTATACCTCTGCTGAGCAGTTCTTC. It encodes CASSFYTSAEQFF.

This clonotype was found once. The chain employs TRBV2 and TRBJ1-1; D is unclear. Deletions cut 3 bases from V and 8 bases from J, with 13 bases between. The CDR3 contains 13 residues. In germline, CDR1 is SNHLY, CDR2 FYNNEI. CDR3 coding DNA: TGTGCCAGCAGTGAGTTGCGGCAGGAGGAAGCTTTCTTT. Its translation is CASSELRQEEAFF. The complete variable domain, with remaining parts taken from reference TRBV2 and TRBJ1-1, reads EPEVTQTPSHQVTQMGQEVILRCVPISNHLYFYWYRQILGQKVEFLVSFYNNEISEKSEIFDDQFSVERPDGSNFTLKIRSTKLEDSAMYFCASSELRQEEAFFGQGTRLTVV.

In this sample, this clonotype turned up many times. This chain joins TRBV12-3 or TRBV12-4 and TRBJ2-2, with no clear D. V was pared by 6 bases and J by 4 bases, with 9 bases between. The CDR3 totals 13 residues. The CDR3 DNA reads TGTGCCAGCAGGTCACAGCGCACCGGGGAGCTGTTTTTT. Translated, it gives CASRSQRTGELFF.

Comment on this clonotype: This may arise from a read error, as a much more abundant clone is one base away. This chain joins TRBV10-3 and TRBJ2-2; a possible D gene is TRBD2 (6 bases). The CDR3 has 15 residues. CDR1 and CDR2 from the germline V gene are ENHRY and SYGVKD. The V gene lost 8 bases and the J gene lost 1 base, with 14 bases spanning the gap. CDR3 protein: CAICGLAENTGELFF. The CDR3 bases are TGTGCCATCTGTGGGTTAGCGGAGAACACCGGGGAGCTGTTTTTT.

The table lists this clonotype with many counts. The rearrangement uses TRBV29-1 and TRBJ1-1, with D unclear. Germline V gives CDR1 SQVTM, CDR2 ANQGSEA. CDR3 size: 11 residues. Between the trimmed V and J ends, which lost 5 bases and 6 bases, there was a span of 10 bases. This CDR3 reads CSVRLGAEAFF. CDR3 sequence (DNA): TGCAGCGTTCGCTTGGGAGCTGAAGCTTTCTTT.

There are many counts of this clonotype. This chain joins TRBV9 and TRBJ2-3; 8 bases are a match to TRBD2. CDR3 size: 18 residues. Losses at the gene ends were 3 bases for V and 2 bases for J; bases not matched to a gene: 14. The germline V gene has CDR1 SGDLS and CDR2 YYNGEE. In DNA, the CDR3 is TGTGCCAGCAGCGCCAGCCGGGGGGGGACGGGACACACAGATACGCAGTATTTT. It yields the protein CASSASRGGTGHTDTQYF. The full variable domain, its missing parts supplied by reference TRBV9 and TRBJ2-3, is DSGVTQTPKHLITATGQRVTLRCSPRSGDLSVYWYQQSLDQGLQFLIQYYNGEERAKGNILERFSAQQFPDLHSELNLSSLELGDSALYFCASSASRGGTGHTDTQYFGPGTRLTVL.

This clonotype turned up a few times. The chain links TRBV4-1 to TRBJ2-7; no firm D call. V shed 0 bases and J shed 2 bases, with 11 bases lying between them. CDR1 and CDR2 (germline): MGHRA, YSYEKL. This CDR3 has 15 amino acids. The CDR3 here is CASSQDLQGPYEQYF. DNA of the CDR3: TGCGCCAGCAGCCAAGATCTCCAAGGTCCCTACGAGCAGTACTTC.